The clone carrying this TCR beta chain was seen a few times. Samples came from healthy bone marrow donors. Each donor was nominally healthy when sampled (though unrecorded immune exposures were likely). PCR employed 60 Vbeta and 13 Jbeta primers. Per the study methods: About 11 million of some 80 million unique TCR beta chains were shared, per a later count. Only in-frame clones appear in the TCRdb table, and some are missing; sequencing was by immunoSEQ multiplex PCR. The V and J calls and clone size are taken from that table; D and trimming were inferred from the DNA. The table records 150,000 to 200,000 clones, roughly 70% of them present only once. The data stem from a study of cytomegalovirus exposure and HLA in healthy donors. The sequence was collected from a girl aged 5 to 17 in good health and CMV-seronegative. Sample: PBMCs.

Written as DNA, the CDR3 is TGCGCCAGCAGCCAACCCGACAGTCCCTACGAGCAGTACTTC. It is translated as CASSQPDSPYEQYF. The chain carries TRBV4-1 and TRBJ2-7, with TRBD1 as a possible D gene (5 bases). Germline V lookup: CDR1 MGHRA, CDR2 YSYEKL. The CDR3 totals 14 residues. Between the trimmed V and J ends, which lost 2 bases and 2 bases, there was a span of 10 bases.